One T cell receptor beta chain is described in this entry. Its antigen is currently unknown. Clones were read by immunoSEQ multiplex PCR, and TCRdb kept only the in-frame ones, dropping some. Of 95,000 to 150,000 clones listed, just under 90% are singletons. The sample is drawn from a study of T cell responses to AZD1222 COVID-19 vaccine. The study, taken as a whole, reports: Females outnumbered males among donors, who were mostly white British; clonal diversity was possibly underestimated. Receipt of two AZD1222 doses was followed by a rise in Spike-specific TCR breadth and depth. The study reported that nearly half of spike-specific TCRs target unmutated variant regions.

This CDR3 contains 14 residues. Trimming removed 6 bases from V and 7 bases from J, with 15 bases in between. Germline V gives CDR1 MRHNA, CDR2 SNTAGT. The sample in question was peripheral blood, obtained on day 0 of AZD1222 vaccination. The TCR was taken from an adult in good health. The chain uses TRBV6-4 and TRBJ1-4; no definite D call. CDR3 DNA sequence: TGTGCCAGCAGCCACGACACGGGTAGTGAAAAACTGTTTTTT. Protein product: CASSHDTGSEKLFF.